Sequencing of this TCR beta chain was carried out in a study of technical replicates of blood from a handful of donors. This table comes from immunoSEQ multiplex PCR, and its TCRdb copy is limited to in-frame clones, with some not included. This table holds around 76,000 clones, less than 99% found once. V lost 2 bases and J 0 bases, leaving 10 bases between the germline ends. The CDR3 extends over 15 amino acids. Germline V lookup: CDR1 SGHNT, CDR2 YENEEA. Sequenced: T cells isolated from PBMCs. The TCR comes from a human donor in good health. This rearrangement joins TRBV11-3 to TRBJ1-1; D gene unclear. CDR3 sequence reads: CASSLSSPVNTEAFF. For the CDR3, the DNA is TGTGCCAGCAGCTTATCCTCGCCAGTGAACACTGAAGCTTTCTTT.